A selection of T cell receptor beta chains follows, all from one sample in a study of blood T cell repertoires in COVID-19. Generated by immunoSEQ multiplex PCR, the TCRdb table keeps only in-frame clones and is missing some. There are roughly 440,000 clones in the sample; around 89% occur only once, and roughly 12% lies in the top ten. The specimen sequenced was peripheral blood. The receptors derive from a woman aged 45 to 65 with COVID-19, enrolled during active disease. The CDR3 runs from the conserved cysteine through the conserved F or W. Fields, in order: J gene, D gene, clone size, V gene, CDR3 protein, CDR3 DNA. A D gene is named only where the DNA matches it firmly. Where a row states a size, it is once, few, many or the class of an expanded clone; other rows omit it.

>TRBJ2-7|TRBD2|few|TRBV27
CASRVAGSYEQYF
TGTGCCAGCAGGGTAGCGGGATCCTACGAGCAGTACTTC
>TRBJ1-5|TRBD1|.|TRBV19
CASSPGQGAVQPQHF
TGTGCCAGTAGTCCCGGACAGGGGGCTGTTCAGCCCCAGCATTTT
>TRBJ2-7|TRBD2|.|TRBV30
CAWRRGGAWYEQYF
TGTGCCTGGAGGCGCGGGGGGGCATGGTACGAGCAGTACTTC
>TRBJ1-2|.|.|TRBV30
CAWNYKGSGGGYTF
TGTGCCTGGAACTACAAAGGATCGGGGGGTGGCTACACCTTC
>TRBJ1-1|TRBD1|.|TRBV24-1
CATSDHRGTEAFF
TGTGCCACCAGTGATCACAGGGGCACTGAAGCTTTCTTT
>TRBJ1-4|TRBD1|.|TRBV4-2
CASSQGVGGGEKLFF
TGTGCCAGCAGCCAAGGCGTAGGGGGCGGTGAAAAACTGTTTTTT
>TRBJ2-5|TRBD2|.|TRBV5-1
CASSLRPAGGLTETQYF
TGCGCCAGCAGTCTACGGCCAGCGGGGGGCCTCACGGAGACCCAGTACTTC
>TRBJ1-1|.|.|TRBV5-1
CASSSEANTEAFF
TGCGCCAGCAGCTCCGAAGCGAACACTGAAGCTTTCTTT
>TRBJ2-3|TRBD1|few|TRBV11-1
CASSFRGQNTDTQYF
TGTGCCAGCAGCTTTCGGGGACAGAACACAGATACGCAGTATTTT
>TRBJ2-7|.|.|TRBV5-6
CASSPGATYEQYF
TGTGCCAGCAGCCCTGGAGCTACCTACGAGCAGTACTTC
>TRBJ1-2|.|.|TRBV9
CASSPSGANGYTF
TGTGCCAGCAGCCCCTCAGGGGCTAACGGCTACACCTTC
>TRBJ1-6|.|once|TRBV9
CASGGADSPLHF
TGTGCCTCTGGGGGGGCGGATTCACCCCTCCACTTT
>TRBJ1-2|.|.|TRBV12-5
CASGSRLWTETGYTF
TGTGCTAGTGGTTCTCGCCTTTGGACAGAGACAGGCTACACCTTC
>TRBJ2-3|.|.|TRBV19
CASSPRAAETSTDTQYF
TGTGCCAGTAGTCCAAGGGCAGCGGAGACTAGCACAGATACGCAGTATTTT